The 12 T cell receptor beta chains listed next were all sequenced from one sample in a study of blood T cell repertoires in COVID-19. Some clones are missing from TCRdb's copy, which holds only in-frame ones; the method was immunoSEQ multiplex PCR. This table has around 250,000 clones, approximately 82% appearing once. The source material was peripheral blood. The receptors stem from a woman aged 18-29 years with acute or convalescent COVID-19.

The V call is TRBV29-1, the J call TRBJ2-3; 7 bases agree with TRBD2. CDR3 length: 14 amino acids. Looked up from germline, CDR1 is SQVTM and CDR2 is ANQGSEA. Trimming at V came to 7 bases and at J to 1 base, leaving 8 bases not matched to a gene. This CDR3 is CSAAGGRGTDTQYF. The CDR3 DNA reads TGCAGCGCCGCCGGCGGGAGAGGCACAGATACGCAGTATTTT.

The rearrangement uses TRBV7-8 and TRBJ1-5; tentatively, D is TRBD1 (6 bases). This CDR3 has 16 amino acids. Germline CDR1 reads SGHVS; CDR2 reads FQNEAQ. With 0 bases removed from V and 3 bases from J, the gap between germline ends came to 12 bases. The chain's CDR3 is CASSLASQGINQPQHF. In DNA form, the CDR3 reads TGTGCCAGCAGCTTAGCGAGTCAGGGGATCAATCAGCCCCAGCATTTT.

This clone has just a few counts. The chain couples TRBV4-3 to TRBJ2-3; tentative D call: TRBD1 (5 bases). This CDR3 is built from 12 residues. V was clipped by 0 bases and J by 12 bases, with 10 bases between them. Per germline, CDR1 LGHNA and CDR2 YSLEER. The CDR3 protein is CASSQEGDFQYF. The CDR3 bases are TGCGCCAGCAGCCAAGAAGGGGATTTCCAGTATTTT.

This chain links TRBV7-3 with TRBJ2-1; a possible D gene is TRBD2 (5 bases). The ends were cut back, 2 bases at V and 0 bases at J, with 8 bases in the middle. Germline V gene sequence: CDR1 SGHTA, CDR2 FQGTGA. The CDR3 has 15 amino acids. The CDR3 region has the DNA TGTGCCAGCAGCTTAGAACTAGGCTCCTACAATGAGCAGTTCTTC. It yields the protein CASSLELGSYNEQFF.

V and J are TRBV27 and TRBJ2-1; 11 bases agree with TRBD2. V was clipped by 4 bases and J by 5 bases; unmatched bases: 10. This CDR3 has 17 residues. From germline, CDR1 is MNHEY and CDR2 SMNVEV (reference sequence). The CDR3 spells CASSSQPGLAVHNEQFF. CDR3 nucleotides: TGTGCCAGCAGTTCCCAACCGGGACTAGCGGTACACAATGAGCAGTTCTTC.

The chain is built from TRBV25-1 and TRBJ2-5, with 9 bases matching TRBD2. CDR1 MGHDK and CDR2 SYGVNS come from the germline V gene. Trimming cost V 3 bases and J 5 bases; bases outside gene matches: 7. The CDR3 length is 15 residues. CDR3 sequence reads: CASSEASGIMETQYF. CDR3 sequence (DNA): TGTGCCAGCAGTGAGGCTAGCGGGATTATGGAGACCCAGTACTTC.

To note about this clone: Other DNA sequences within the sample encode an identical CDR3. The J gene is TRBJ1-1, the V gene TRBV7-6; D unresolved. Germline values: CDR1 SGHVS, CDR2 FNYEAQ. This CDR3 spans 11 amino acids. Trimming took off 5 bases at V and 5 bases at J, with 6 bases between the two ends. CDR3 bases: TGTGCCAGCAGCCCCGGGACTGAAGCTTTCTTT. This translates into CASSPGTEAFF.

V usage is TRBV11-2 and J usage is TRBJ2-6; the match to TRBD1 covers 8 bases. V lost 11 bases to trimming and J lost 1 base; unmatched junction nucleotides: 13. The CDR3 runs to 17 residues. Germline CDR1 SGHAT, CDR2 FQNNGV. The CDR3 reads CASVAGRGRSGANVLTF. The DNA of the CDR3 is TGTGCCTCGGTGGCCGGCAGGGGGCGGTCTGGGGCCAACGTCCTGACTTTC.

CDR3 loop: CASRGAANEKLFF. CDR3 nucleotides: TGTGCCAGCAGGGGGGCGGCTAATGAAAAACTGTTTTTT. This rearrangement joins TRBV6-4 to TRBJ1-4; maybe TRBD1 (6 bases). With 6 bases removed from V and 3 bases from J, the gap between germline ends came to 8 bases. Germline loops: CDR1 MRHNA, CDR2 SNTAGT. The CDR3 has 13 residues.

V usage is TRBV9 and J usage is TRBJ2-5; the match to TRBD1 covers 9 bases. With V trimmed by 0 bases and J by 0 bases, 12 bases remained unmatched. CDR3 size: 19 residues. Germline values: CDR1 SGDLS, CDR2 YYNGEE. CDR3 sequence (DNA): TGTGCCAGCAGCGTAGCTACCGCCGGGACAGGGTCTCACCAAGAGACCCAGTACTTC. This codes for CASSVATAGTGSHQETQYF.

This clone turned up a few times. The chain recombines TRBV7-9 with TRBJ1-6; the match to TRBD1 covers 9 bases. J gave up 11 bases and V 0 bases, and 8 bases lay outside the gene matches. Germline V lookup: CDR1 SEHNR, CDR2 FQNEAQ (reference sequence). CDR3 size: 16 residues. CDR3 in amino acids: CASSLAGQGQVAPLHF. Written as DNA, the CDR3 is TGTGCCAGCAGCTTAGCGGGACAGGGCCAGGTAGCACCCCTCCACTTT.

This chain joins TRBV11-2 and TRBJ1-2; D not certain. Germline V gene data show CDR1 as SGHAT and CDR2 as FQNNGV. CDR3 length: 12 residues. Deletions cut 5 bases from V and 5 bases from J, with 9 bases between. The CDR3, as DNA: TGTGCCAGCAGCCAAGAACAATATGGCTACACCTTC. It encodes CASSQEQYGYTF.